These 23 T cell receptor beta chains originate from one sample sequenced in a study of blood T cell repertoires in COVID-19. Using immunoSEQ multiplex PCR, the repertoire was profiled, and TCRdb retains in-frame clones only, with some absent. In the table there are 60,000 or so clones, 89% of which are singletons. Source material: peripheral blood. The receptors derive from a man in his 60s with acute or convalescent COVID-19.

This rearrangement joins TRBV5-4 to TRBJ2-1, with D tentatively TRBD2 (7 bases). The CDR3 totals 17 residues. Trimming took 4 bases from V and 1 from J, leaving 18 bases between them. The germline gives CDR1 SGHNT, CDR2 YYREEE (reference sequence). The chain's CDR3 is CASSGSRGAGSYNEQFF. CDR3 sequence (DNA): TGTGCCAGCAGCGGATCCAGGGGAGCGGGGTCCTACAATGAGCAGTTCTTC.

This chain uses TRBV6-5 with TRBJ2-7, with D uncertain. Germline CDR1 reads MNHEY; CDR2 reads SVGAGI. The CDR3 extends over 12 amino acids. V was pared by 6 bases and J by 3 bases, with 9 bases between. Written as DNA, the CDR3 is TGTGCCAGCAGATCGGTGAGCTACGAGCAGTACTTC. Amino acids: CASRSVSYEQYF.

The chain links TRBV5-4 to TRBJ2-2; 9 bases agree with TRBD2. The ends lost 6 bases at V and 1 base at J; junction bases unmatched: 10. The germline V gene encodes CDR1 SGHNT and CDR2 YYREEE (reference sequence). CDR3 size: 17 residues. This chain's CDR3 is CASTVRGGAGNTGELFF. In nucleotides, the CDR3 is TGTGCCAGCACGGTACGCGGGGGGGCCGGGAACACCGGGGAGCTGTTTTTT.

The rearrangement uses TRBV30 and TRBJ2-3; 9 nucleotides line up with TRBD1. The CDR3 runs to 15 residues. Germline V lookup: CDR1 GTSNPN, CDR2 SVGIG (reference sequence). The V segment lost 3 bases and the J segment 2 bases; nucleotides outside the gene matches: 6. The CDR3 DNA sequence: TGTGCCTGGAGCAAAGGACAGGGGAACACAGATACGCAGTATTTT. Translated, it gives CAWSKGQGNTDTQYF. The whole variable domain, remainder taken from reference TRBV30 and TRBJ2-3, is SQTIHQWPATLVQPVGSPLSLECTVEGTSNPNLYWYRQAAGRGLQLLFYSVGIGQISSEVPQNLSASRPQDRQFILSSKKLLLSDSGFYLCAWSKGQGNTDTQYFGPGTRLTVL.

The V call is TRBV18, the J call TRBJ2-5; TRBD1 matches 8 bases. Unmatched junction bases numbered 4, after V lost 7 bases and J lost 3 bases. CDR1 and CDR2 (germline): KGHSH, LQKENI. The CDR3 has 13 amino acids. Written as DNA, the CDR3 is TGTGCCAGCTGCAGGGGGCAGAAAGAGACCCAGTACTTC. Its protein is CASCRGQKETQYF.

This chain connects TRBV4-1 to TRBJ1-1; D may be TRBD1 (5 bases). CDR3 length equals 14 residues. The V end was cut by 4 bases, the J end by 0 bases, with 9 bases between. Looked up from germline, CDR1 is MGHRA and CDR2 is YSYEKL. The CDR3 is CASSPTELNTEAFF. CDR3 nucleotides: TGCGCCAGCAGCCCGACAGAGCTGAACACTGAAGCTTTCTTT.

The V call is TRBV30, the J call TRBJ1-2, with D possibly matching TRBD1 (6 bases). V lost 3 bases and J 3 bases, leaving 14 bases between the germline ends. Germline V gene data show CDR1 as GTSNPN and CDR2 as SVGIG (reference sequence). This CDR3 has 14 residues. The CDR3 DNA is TGTGCCTGGAGGGCTCAAGGACAGTACTATGGCTACACCTTC. It is translated as CAWRAQGQYYGYTF. Based on the CDR3 plus reference TRBV30 and TRBJ1-2, the full variable domain is SQTIHQWPATLVQPVGSPLSLECTVEGTSNPNLYWYRQAAGRGLQLLFYSVGIGQISSEVPQNLSASRPQDRQFILSSKKLLLSDSGFYLCAWRAQGQYYGYTFGSGTRLTVV.

V and J are TRBV5-1 and TRBJ2-3; a possible D gene is TRBD1 (6 bases). Germline V gene lookup returns CDR1 SGHRS and CDR2 YFSETQ. The CDR3 runs 14 residues. Trimming took 2 bases from V and 4 from J, leaving 11 bases between them. CDR3 sequence reads: CASSFTGIADTQYF. In DNA, the CDR3 is TGCGCCAGCAGCTTTACAGGGATCGCAGATACGCAGTATTTT.

This chain links TRBV5-1 with TRBJ2-2; 9 positions agree with TRBD1. This CDR3 comprises 16 residues. V gave up 4 bases and J gave up 7 bases; unmatched junction bases: 11. The germline gives CDR1 SGHRS, CDR2 YFSETQ. The CDR3 nucleotides read TGCGCCAGCAGCCGGGAAGGGACAGGGACAATCGGGGAGCTGTTTTTT. Its translation: CASSREGTGTIGELFF.

This rearrangement joins TRBV2 to TRBJ2-3, with D perhaps TRBD1 (6 bases). There are 14 residues in the CDR3. CDR1 is SNHLY, CDR2 FYNNEI, per germline. With 3 bases removed from V and 1 base from J, the gap between germline ends came to 8 bases. The CDR3, as DNA: TGTGCCAGCAGTGATGGGGGCGGCACAGATACGCAGTATTTT. Amino acids: CASSDGGGTDTQYF.

The chain joins TRBV19 to TRBJ2-7; tentative D call: TRBD2 (5 bases). Deletions cut 5 bases from V and 4 bases from J, with 21 bases between. Germline-derived CDR1 and CDR2 are LNHDA and SQIVND (reference sequence). CDR3 length: 16 amino acids. The CDR3 reads CASSSREPTGGYEQYF. The CDR3 DNA sequence: TGTGCCAGTAGTTCCCGGGAACCCACTGGCGGGTACGAGCAGTACTTC.

The rearrangement joins TRBV2 to TRBJ2-7, with 11 bases aligning to TRBD1. The CDR3 sequence is 15 residues long. Germline CDR1 reads SNHLY; CDR2 reads FYNNEI. J lost 5 bases, V lost 5 bases, and 8 bases had no gene match. This chain's CDR3 is CASSNSGTGGDEQYF. CDR3 coding DNA: TGTGCCAGCAGTAATTCCGGGACAGGGGGTGACGAGCAGTACTTC.

This chain links TRBV7-7 with TRBJ2-2, with D maybe TRBD1 (6 bases). The CDR3 spans 17 residues. The ends were cut back, 4 bases at V and 1 base at J, with 16 bases in the middle. Germline V gene sequence: CDR1 SSHAT, CDR2 FNYEAQ (reference sequence). CDR3 protein: CASSSRLHRVNTGELFF. In DNA form, the CDR3 reads TGTGCCAGCAGCTCTCGATTGCACAGGGTGAACACCGGGGAGCTGTTTTTT.

The table lists this clone with a count of one. This chain's CDR3 is CATSRGGGGPDEQFF. CDR3 coding DNA: TGTGCCACCAGCAGAGGAGGGGGGGGGCCGGATGAGCAGTTCTTC. The rearrangement uses TRBV15 and TRBJ2-1, with D perhaps TRBD2 (7 bases). V lost 1 base, J lost 8 bases, and 15 bases lay in between. From germline, CDR1 is LNHNV and CDR2 YYDKDF (reference sequence). The CDR3 length is 15 residues.

The chain recombines TRBV27 with TRBJ1-5; TRBD1 might be the D (6 bases). The CDR3 is 16 amino acids. V lost 6 bases and J lost 1, with 16 bases in between. CDR1 is MNHEY, CDR2 SMNVEV, per germline (reference sequence). DNA for the CDR3: TGTGCCAGCAGGCCGGACAGCCGGGGAAGCAATCAGCCCCAGCATTTT. The encoded protein is CASRPDSRGSNQPQHF.

The chain carries TRBV7-2 and TRBJ2-1; 10 bases are shared with TRBD2. The V gene end was trimmed by 0 bases and the J gene end by 9 bases; junction bases not matched to a gene: 14. The CDR3 is 18 amino acids. CDR1 is SGHTA and CDR2 is FQGNSA in the germline V gene. As DNA, the CDR3 is TGTGCCAGCAGCTTAGCGATGACTAGCGGGCTTACATACGGTGAGCAGTTCTTC. It is translated as CASSLAMTSGLTYGEQFF.

The chain carries TRBV9 and TRBJ1-1; a weak D match, TRBD1 (5 bases). The V gene's germline CDR1 is SGDLS and CDR2 YYNGEE. Trimming took off 0 bases at V and 7 bases at J, with 7 bases between the two ends. This CDR3 comprises 12 residues. This CDR3 is CASSVDRLEAFF. The CDR3 nucleotides are TGTGCCAGCAGCGTAGACAGGCTTGAAGCTTTCTTT.

This rearrangement joins TRBV29-1 to TRBJ2-1; possible D gene TRBD2, 5 bases. Germline V lookup: CDR1 SQVTM, CDR2 ANQGSEA. The CDR3 length is 13 residues. Trimming removed 7 bases at V and 9 bases at J, with 19 bases between. The CDR3, as DNA: TGCAGCGCCGCACGAACGAGCGAGGGTGAGCAGTTCTTC. It translates to CSAARTSEGEQFF.

The chain employs TRBV2 and TRBJ1-1; D is ambiguous. This CDR3 region has 14 residues. Germline CDR1 is SNHLY and CDR2 is FYNNEI. V gave up 5 bases and J gave up 0 bases, with 10 bases separating them. The DNA for the CDR3 is TGTGCCAGCAGTCCCAAAACAGTGAACACTGAAGCTTTCTTT. This translates into CASSPKTVNTEAFF.

This clone turned up a few times. The chain couples TRBV6-5 to TRBJ2-5; unclear D gene. The V and J ends lost 11 bases and 5 bases respectively, with 18 bases between them. Germline assignment: CDR1 MNHEY and CDR2 SVGAGI. The CDR3 length is 13 residues. In nucleotides, the CDR3 is TGTGCCGAGCACGGTTCGTGGCGGGAGACCCAGTACTTC. Translating gives CAEHGSWRETQYF.

This clone was recorded only once. The rearrangement joins TRBV5-6 to TRBJ2-5; TRBD1 agrees at 7 bases. CDR1 is SGHDT, CDR2 YYEEEE, per germline. The CDR3 has 15 amino acids. J gave up 5 bases and V 4 bases, and 11 bases lay outside the gene matches. CDR3 coding DNA: TGTGCCAGCAGCAGGGACAGTACTCAAGGGGAGACCCAGTACTTC. It encodes CASSRDSTQGETQYF.

V gene TRBV27 combines with J gene TRBJ1-1; 8 positions match TRBD1. With 0 bases clipped from V and 6 bases from J, the junction kept 3 bases outside the gene matches. This CDR3 comprises 14 residues. Germline CDR1 and CDR2: MNHEY and SMNVEV (reference sequence). DNA of the CDR3: TGTGCCAGCAGTTTATCCTTGACAGGGGCTGAAGCTTTCTTT. It is translated as CASSLSLTGAEAFF.

The V gene is TRBV11-2, the J gene TRBJ2-7, with 8 nucleotides matching TRBD1. The junction had 6 bases not matched to a gene; V was cut back by 2 bases and J by 0 bases. CDR1 and CDR2 (germline): SGHAT, FQNNGV. CDR3 length: 16 amino acids. In DNA, the CDR3 is TGTGCCAGCAGCTTAATTTACGGGACAGGCTCCTACGAGCAGTACTTC. Amino acids: CASSLIYGTGSYEQYF. Full variable domain (outside the CDR3, taken from reference TRBV11-2 and TRBJ2-7): EAGVAQSPRYKIIEKRQSVAFWCNPISGHATLYWYQQILGQGPKLLIQFQNNGVVDDSQLPKDRFSAERLKGVDSTLKIQPAKLEDSAVYLCASSLIYGTGSYEQYFGPGTRLTVT.